A selection of T cell receptor beta chains follows, all from one sample in a study of CD8 T cells in Susac syndrome. Each CDR3 protein gets one entry after TCRdb re-called the immunoSEQ multiplex PCR reads with MiXCR. The sample shows about 150,000 distinct CDR3 sequences, just over 90% of them seen only once. Sequences were obtained from CD4+ T cells from PBMCs. The receptors were gathered from a human donor in good health. CDR3s leave out the opening cysteine and the closing phenylalanine or tryptophan. A D gene is named only where the DNA matches it firmly.

.,TRBV27,ASSPQKNTEAF
.,TRBV20-1,SAPRLETQY
.,TRBV5-1,ASRRTFANTGELF
.,TRBV6-2/TRBV6-3,ASSGREVRGSYEQY
.,TRBV20-1,SVRETGNLRNEQF
TRBD1,TRBV20-1,SARSRTGYTEAF
.,TRBV6-2/TRBV6-3,ATETPGVNTEAF
.,TRBV5-4,ASSLGKNQPQH
.,TRBV24-1,ATSDSAGSYEQY
.,TRBV7-3,ASSLGHNTGELF
TRBD1,TRBV29-1,SVRDRARTDTQY